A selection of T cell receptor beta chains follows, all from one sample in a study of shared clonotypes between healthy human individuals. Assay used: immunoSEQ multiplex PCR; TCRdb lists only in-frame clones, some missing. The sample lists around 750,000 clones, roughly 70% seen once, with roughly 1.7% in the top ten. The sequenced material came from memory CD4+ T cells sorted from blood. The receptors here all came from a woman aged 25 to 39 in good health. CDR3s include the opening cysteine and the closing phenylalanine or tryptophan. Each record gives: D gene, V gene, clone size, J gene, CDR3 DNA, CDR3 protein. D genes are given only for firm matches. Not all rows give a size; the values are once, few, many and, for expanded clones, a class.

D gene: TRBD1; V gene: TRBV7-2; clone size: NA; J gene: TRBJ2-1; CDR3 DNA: TGTGCCAGCAGCCAGACCCTCGGACAGGGGCAATCCTACAATGAGCAGTTCTTC; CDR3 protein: CASSQTLGQGQSYNEQFF
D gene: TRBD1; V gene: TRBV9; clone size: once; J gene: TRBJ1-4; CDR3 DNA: TGTGCCAGCAGCTCCAGGGGGGGGACTAATGAAAAACTGTTTTTT; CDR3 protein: CASSSRGGTNEKLFF
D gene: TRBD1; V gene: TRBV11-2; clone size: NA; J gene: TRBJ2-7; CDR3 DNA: TGTGCCAGCAGACATAGACAGGGGGCTTCCTACGAGCAGTACTTC; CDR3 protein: CASRHRQGASYEQYF
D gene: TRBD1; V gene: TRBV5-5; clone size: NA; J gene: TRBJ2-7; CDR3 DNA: TGTGCCAGCACCCTGTCTCTGGGACAGGGGTACGAGCAGTACTTC; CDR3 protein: CASTLSLGQGYEQYF
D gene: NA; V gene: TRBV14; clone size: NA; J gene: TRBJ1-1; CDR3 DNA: TGTGCCAGCAGCCCATTGGGAGTTTTGGACACTGAAGCTTTCTTT; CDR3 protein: CASSPLGVLDTEAFF
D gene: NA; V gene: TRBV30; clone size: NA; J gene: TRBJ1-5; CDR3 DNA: TGTGCCTGGAGTTTTAATAGCAATCAGCCCCAGCATTTT; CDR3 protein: CAWSFNSNQPQHF
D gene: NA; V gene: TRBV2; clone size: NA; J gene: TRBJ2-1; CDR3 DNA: TGTGCCAGCAGTGAACGGCGGGGATCCTACAATGAGCAGTTCTTC; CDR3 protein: CASSERRGSYNEQFF
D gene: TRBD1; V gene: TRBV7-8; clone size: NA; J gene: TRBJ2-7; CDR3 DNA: TGTGCCAGCAGCCCGCTCGGGACAGGCACAAACTACGAGCAGTACTTC; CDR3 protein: CASSPLGTGTNYEQYF
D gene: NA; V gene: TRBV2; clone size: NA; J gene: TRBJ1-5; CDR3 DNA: TGTGCCAGCAGTGAGGCCAGGGCCAGGAATCAGCCCCAGCATTTT; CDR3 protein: CASSEARARNQPQHF
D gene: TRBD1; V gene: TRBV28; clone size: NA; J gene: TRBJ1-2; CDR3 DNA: TGTGCCAGCAGGCCGACAGGGGCTCGGAACTATGGCTACACCTTC; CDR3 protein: CASRPTGARNYGYTF
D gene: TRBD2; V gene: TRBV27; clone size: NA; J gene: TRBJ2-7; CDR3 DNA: TGTGCCAGCAGTTTGGCTAGCGGGAGTCTAGCCTACGAGCAGTACTTC; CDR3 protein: CASSLASGSLAYEQYF